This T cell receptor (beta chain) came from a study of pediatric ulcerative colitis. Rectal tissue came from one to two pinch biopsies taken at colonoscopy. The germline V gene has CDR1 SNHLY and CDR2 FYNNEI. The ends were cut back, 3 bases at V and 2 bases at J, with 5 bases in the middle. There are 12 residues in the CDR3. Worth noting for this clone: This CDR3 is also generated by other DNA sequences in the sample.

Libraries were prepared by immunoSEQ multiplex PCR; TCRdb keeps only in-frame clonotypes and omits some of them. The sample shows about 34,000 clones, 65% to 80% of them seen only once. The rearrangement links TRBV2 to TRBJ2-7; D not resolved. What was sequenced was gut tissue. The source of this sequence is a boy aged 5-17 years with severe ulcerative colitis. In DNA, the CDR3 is TGTGCCAGCAGTGAGGAGACCTACGAGCAGTACTTC. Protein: CASSEETYEQYF.